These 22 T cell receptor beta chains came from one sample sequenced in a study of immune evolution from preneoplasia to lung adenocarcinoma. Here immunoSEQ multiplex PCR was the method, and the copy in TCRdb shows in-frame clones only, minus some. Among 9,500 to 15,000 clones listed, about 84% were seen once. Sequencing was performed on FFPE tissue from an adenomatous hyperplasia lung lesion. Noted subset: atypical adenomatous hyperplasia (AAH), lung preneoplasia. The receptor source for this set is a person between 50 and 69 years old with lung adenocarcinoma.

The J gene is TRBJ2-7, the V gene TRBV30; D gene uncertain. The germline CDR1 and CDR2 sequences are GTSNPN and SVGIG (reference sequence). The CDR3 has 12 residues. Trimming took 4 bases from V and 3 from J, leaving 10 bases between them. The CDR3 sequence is CAWISGDYEQYF. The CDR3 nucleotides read TGTGCCTGGATTTCCGGAGACTACGAGCAGTACTTC.

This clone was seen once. The DNA of the CDR3 is TGTGCCAGCAGCTTGGGCGGGATGGTATACACTGAAGCTTTCTTT. It is translated as CASSLGGMVYTEAFF. The chain has TRBV5-4 and TRBJ1-1; no definite D call. This CDR3 has 15 amino acids. With 0 bases removed from V and 3 bases from J, the gap between germline ends came to 12 bases. Germline CDR1 SGHNT, CDR2 YYREEE (reference sequence).

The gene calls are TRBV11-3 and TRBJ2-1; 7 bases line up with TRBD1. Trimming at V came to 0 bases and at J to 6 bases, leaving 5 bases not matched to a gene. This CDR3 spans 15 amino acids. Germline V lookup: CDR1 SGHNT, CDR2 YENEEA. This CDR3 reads CASSLDRGQPNEQFF. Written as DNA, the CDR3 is TGTGCCAGCAGCTTAGATCGGGGACAGCCCAATGAGCAGTTCTTC.

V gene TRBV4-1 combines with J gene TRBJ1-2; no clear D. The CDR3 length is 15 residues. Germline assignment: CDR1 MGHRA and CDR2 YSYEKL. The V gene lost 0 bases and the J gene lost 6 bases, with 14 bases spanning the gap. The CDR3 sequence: CASSQEHWSVNGYTF. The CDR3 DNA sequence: TGCGCCAGCAGCCAAGAGCACTGGTCGGTCAATGGCTACACCTTC.

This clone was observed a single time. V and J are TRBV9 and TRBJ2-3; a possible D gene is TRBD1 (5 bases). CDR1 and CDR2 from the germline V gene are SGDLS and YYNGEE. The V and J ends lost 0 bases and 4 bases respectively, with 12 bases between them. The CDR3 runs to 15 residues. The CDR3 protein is CASSVGGRGPDTQYF. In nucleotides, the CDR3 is TGTGCCAGCAGCGTAGGGGGAAGGGGTCCAGATACGCAGTATTTT.

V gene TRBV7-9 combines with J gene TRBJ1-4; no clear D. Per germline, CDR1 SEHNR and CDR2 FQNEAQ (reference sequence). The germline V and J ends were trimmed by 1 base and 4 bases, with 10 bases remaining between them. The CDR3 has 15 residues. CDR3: CASSLGGSHNEKLFF. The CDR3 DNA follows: TGTGCCAGCAGCTTAGGCGGTTCCCATAATGAAAAACTGTTTTTT.

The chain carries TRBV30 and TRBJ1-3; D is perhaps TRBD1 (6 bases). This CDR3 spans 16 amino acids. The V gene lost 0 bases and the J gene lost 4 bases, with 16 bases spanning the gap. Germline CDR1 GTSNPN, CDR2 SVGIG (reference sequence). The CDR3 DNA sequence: TGTGCCTGGAGTGTAGTCTGGCAGGGGAAAGGAAACACCATATATTTT. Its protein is CAWSVVWQGKGNTIYF.

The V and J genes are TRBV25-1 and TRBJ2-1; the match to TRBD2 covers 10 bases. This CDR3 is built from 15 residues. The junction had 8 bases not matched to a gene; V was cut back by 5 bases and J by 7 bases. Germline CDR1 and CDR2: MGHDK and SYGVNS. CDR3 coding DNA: TGTGCCAGCAGTCCCCTAGCGGGAGTACGTAATGAGCAGTTCTTC. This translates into CASSPLAGVRNEQFF.

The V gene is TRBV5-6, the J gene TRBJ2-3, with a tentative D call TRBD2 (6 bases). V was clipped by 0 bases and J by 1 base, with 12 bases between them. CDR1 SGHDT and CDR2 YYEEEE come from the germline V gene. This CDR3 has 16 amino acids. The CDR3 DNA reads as TGTGCCAGCAGCTTGGATTCGGGAGTCGGCACAGATACGCAGTATTTT. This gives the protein CASSLDSGVGTDTQYF.

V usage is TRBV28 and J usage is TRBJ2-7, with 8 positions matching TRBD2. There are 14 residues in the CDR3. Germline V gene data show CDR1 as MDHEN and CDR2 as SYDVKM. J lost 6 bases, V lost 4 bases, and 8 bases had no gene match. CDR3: CASSSREGRGEQYF. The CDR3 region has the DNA TGTGCCAGCAGTTCCCGGGAGGGCCGGGGCGAGCAGTACTTC.

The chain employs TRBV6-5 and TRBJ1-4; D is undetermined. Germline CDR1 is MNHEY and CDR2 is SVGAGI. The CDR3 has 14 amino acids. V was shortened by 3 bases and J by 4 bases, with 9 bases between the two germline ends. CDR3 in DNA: TGTGCCAGCAGTTATCGGCCATTTAATGAAAAACTGTTTTTT. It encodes CASSYRPFNEKLFF.

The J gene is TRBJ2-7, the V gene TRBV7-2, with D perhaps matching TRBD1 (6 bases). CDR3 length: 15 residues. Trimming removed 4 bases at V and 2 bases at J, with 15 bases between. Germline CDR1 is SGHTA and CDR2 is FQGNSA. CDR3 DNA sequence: TGTGCCAGCAGCTCTACGCCCGGGACAACCTACGAGCAGTACTTC. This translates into CASSSTPGTTYEQYF.

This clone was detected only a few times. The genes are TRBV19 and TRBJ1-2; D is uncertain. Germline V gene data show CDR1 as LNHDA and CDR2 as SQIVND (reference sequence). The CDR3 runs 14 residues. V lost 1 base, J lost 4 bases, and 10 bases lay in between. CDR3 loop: CASSIAGDTYGYTF. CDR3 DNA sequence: TGTGCCAGTAGTATAGCCGGGGATACCTATGGCTACACCTTC.

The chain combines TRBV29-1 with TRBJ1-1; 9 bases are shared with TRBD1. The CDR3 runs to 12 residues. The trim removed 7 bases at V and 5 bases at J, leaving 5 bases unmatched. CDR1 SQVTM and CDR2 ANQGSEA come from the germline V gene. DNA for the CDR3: TGCAGCGGAGGGGGACAGGGTACTGAAGCTTTCTTT. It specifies CSGGGQGTEAFF.

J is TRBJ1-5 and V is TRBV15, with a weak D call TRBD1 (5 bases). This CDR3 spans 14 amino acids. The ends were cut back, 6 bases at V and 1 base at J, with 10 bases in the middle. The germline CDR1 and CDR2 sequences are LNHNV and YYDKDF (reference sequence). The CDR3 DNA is TGTGCCACCAGTGGAGGACAAAGCAATCAGCCCCAGCATTTT. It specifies CATSGGQSNQPQHF. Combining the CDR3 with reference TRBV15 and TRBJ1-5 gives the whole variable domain DAMVIQNPRYQVTQFGKPVTLSCSQTLNHNVMYWYQQKSSQAPKLLFHYYDKDFNNEADTPDNFQSRRPNTSFCFLDIRSPGLGDTAMYLCATSGGQSNQPQHFGDGTRLSIL.

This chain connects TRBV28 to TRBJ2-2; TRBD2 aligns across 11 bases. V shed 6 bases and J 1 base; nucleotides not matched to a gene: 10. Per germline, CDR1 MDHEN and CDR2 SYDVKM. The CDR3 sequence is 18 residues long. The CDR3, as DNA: TGTGCCAGCAGACGAAACAGGGGACTAGCGGTGAACACCGGGGAGCTGTTTTTT. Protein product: CASRRNRGLAVNTGELFF.

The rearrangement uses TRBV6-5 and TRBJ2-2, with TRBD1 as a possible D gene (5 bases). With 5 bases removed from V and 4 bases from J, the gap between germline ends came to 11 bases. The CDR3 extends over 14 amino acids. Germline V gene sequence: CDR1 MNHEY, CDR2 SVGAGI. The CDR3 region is CASSTTGFTGELFF. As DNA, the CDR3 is TGTGCCAGCAGTACCACAGGATTCACCGGGGAGCTGTTTTTT.

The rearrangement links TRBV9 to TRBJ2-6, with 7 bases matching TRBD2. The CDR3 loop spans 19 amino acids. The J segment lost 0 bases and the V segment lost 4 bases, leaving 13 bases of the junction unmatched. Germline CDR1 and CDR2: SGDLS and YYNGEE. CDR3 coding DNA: TGTGCCAGCAGCCCTAGGGGAGGGGCTGTAACCTCTGGGGCCAACGTCCTGACTTTC. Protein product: CASSPRGGAVTSGANVLTF.

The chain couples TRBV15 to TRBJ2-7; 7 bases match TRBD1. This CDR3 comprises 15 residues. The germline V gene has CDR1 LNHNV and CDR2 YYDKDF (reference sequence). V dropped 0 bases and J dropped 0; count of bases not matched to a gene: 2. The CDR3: CATSRDGTASYEQYF. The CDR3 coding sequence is TGTGCCACCAGCAGAGACGGGACAGCCTCCTACGAGCAGTACTTC.

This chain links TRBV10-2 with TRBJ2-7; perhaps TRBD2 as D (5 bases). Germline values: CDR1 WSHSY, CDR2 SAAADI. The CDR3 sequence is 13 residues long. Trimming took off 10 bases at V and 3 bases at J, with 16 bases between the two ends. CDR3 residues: CATGNQPHYEQYF. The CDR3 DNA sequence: TGCGCCACGGGAAATCAACCTCACTACGAGCAGTACTTC.

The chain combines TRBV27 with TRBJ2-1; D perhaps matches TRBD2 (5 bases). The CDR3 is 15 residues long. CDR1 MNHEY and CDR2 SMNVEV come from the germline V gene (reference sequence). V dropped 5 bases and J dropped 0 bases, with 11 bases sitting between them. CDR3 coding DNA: TGTGCCAGCAGTCTTAAAGGGAGCTCCTACAATGAGCAGTTCTTC. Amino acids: CASSLKGSSYNEQFF.

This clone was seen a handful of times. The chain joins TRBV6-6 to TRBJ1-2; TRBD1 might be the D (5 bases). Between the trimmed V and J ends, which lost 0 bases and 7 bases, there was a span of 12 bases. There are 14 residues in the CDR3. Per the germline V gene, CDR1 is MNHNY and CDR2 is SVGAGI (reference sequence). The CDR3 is CASSYSGGPIGYTF. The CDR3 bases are TGTGCCAGCAGTTACTCTGGGGGTCCGATTGGCTACACCTTC.